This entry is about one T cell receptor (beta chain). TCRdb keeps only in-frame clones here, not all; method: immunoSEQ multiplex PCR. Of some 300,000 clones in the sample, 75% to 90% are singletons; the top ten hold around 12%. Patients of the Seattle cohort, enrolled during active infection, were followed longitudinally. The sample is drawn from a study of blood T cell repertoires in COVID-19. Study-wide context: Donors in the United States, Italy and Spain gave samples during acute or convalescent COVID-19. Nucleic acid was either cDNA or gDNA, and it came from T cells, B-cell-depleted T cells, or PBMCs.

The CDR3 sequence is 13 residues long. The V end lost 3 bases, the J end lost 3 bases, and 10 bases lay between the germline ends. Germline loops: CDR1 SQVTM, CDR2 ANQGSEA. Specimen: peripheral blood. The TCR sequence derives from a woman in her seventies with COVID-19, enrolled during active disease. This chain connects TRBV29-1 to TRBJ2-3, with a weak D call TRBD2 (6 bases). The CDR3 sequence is CSVDRGGTDTQYF. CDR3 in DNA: TGCAGCGTTGACCGTGGGGGGACAGATACGCAGTATTTT.